The clone carrying this T cell receptor beta chain was observed many times. TCR beta CDR3 region amplification was performed from RNA transcripts. The HTBI primer set served for first-round RT-PCR of the TCR CDR3. TCRdb re-derived calls from the multiplex PCR reads in MiXCR, one entry per CDR3 protein. The table includes some 620,000 distinct CDR3 sequences, 15% to 20% detected once. These data come from a study of T cells in Graves' hyperthyroidism and ophthalmopathy. Study in general: Before any treatment, at initial diagnosis, peripheral blood was collected.

Germline values: CDR1 DFQATT, CDR2 SNEGSKA (reference sequence). Trimming at V came to 5 bases and at J to 7 bases, leaving 7 bases not matched to a gene. This CDR3 is built from 14 residues. This receptor was obtained from a woman aged 30 to 39 with Graves' hyperthyroidism. The sequencing sample was made of blood. This chain joins TRBV20-1 and TRBJ2-1; TRBD1 matches 11 bases. In DNA, the CDR3 is TGCAGTGCTCCCCGGGGACAGGGGGGGAATGAGCAGTTCTTC. Translation: CSAPRGQGGNEQFF.